Sequencing of this T cell receptor beta chain was carried out in a study of control samples from healthy donors and cancer patients. The protocol was immunoSEQ multiplex PCR, while the TCRdb copy is restricted to in-frame clones and leaves out a portion. The sample has about 150,000 clones; 93% are singletons. CDR1 and CDR2 from the germline V gene are SGDLS and YYNGEE. V lost 3 bases, J lost 9 bases, and 2 bases stayed unmatched. CDR3 size: 14 residues. The count of this clone is one. Sequenced material: blood. This TCR was recovered from a man between 45 and 60 years old in good health. V usage is TRBV9 and J usage is TRBJ2-1; 14 nucleotides align to TRBD2. The CDR3 here is CASSAGLAGAEQFF. The CDR3 coding sequence is TGTGCCAGCAGCGCGGGACTAGCGGGAGCTGAGCAGTTCTTC.